The rows below give T cell receptor beta chains drawn from one sample of a study of Ad26.COV2.S vaccination and SARS-CoV-2 variants. The repertoire was sequenced with immunoSEQ multiplex PCR; TCRdb's copy has only in-frame clones and lacks some. The profile shows about 410,000 clones, approximately 91% of them singletons. Source: peripheral blood, taken in a trial of Ad26.COV2.S vaccine versus placebo. Receptors originate from a person between 18 and 59 years old who received the Ad26.COV2.S COVID-19 vaccine or a placebo. Each CDR3 is given with its conserved first and last residue. D genes are given only for firm matches. For some rows the clone size is stated as once, few or many, or as a class when expanded; others skip it.

>NA|TRBV10-2|NA|TRBJ2-2
CASRYGTGELFF
TGCGCCAGCAGATATGGGACCGGGGAGCTGTTTTTT
>once|TRBV6-5|TRBD2|TRBJ2-3
CASSYSTSGTDTQYF
TGTGCCAGCAGTTACTCCACTAGCGGCACAGATACGCAGTATTTT
>NA|TRBV6-5|NA|TRBJ1-2
CASSRPGRKFIGYTF
TGTGCCAGCAGCCGACCGGGACGGAAATTTATAGGCTACACCTTC
>NA|TRBV5-1|NA|TRBJ1-1
CASSSSAGAANTEAFF
TGCGCCAGCAGCTCGTCCGCAGGGGCTGCGAACACTGAAGCTTTCTTT
>NA|TRBV5-1|TRBD1|TRBJ2-7
CASSLSTGAYEQYF
TGCGCCAGCAGCTTATCGACAGGGGCCTACGAGCAGTACTTC
>NA|TRBV11-2|TRBD1|TRBJ2-7
CASGWDRGLYEQYF
TGTGCCAGCGGTTGGGACAGGGGCCTCTACGAGCAGTACTTC
>NA|TRBV12-5|NA|TRBJ1-2
CASGFGPWGGGSYGYTF
TGTGCTAGTGGTTTCGGCCCGTGGGGGGGTGGTAGCTATGGCTACACCTTC
>NA|TRBV20-1|NA|TRBJ2-4
CSASSQLIAKNIQYF
TGCAGTGCTAGTTCGCAGCTTATAGCCAAAAACATTCAGTACTTC
>NA|TRBV18|TRBD1|TRBJ1-2
CASSQGADYGYTF
TGTGCCAGCTCACAGGGGGCAGACTATGGCTACACCTTC
>once|TRBV4-1|NA|TRBJ1-5
CASSQEMGLGNQPQHF
TGCGCCAGCAGCCAAGAGATGGGGCTAGGCAATCAGCCCCAGCATTTT
>once|TRBV5-1|NA|TRBJ1-1
CASRLDREVTEAFF
TGCGCCAGCAGACTCGACAGAGAAGTCACTGAAGCTTTCTTT
>NA|TRBV5-1|NA|TRBJ1-5
CASSLNPGRNQPQHF
TGCGCCAGCAGCTTGAATCCGGGGAGAAATCAGCCCCAGCATTTT
>NA|TRBV2|TRBD1|TRBJ1-1
CASRPPTGGGTEAFF
TGTGCCAGCAGGCCCCCGACAGGGGGTGGTACTGAAGCTTTCTTT
>NA|TRBV5-1|NA|TRBJ2-1
CASRYWDSVNEQFF
TGCGCCAGCAGGTATTGGGATTCGGTCAATGAGCAGTTCTTC
>NA|TRBV10-3|TRBD1|TRBJ2-7
CAISEGTGATYEQYF
TGTGCCATCAGTGAAGGGACAGGGGCAACCTACGAGCAGTACTTC